This TCR beta chain was retrieved from a study of blood T cell repertoires in COVID-19. Whole-study context: Samples of COVID-19 (acute and convalescent) were obtained from the United States, Italy and Spain. Sources were T cells, B-cell-depleted T cells, or PBMCs; the material itself was cDNA or gDNA.

Methods used by the authors: Amplified reference gene primers provided the basis for estimating nucleated cell counts. Assay: immunoSEQ multiplex PCR; the TCRdb copy retains only in-frame clones and omits some. V, J and clone size were drawn from that table, and D and trimming were deduced from the DNA. The repertoire holds about 84,000 clones, with 75% to 85% as singletons. CDR1 is LGHDT, CDR2 YNNKEL, per germline (reference sequence). Trimming took 3 bases from V and 6 from J; bases not matched to a gene: 8. This CDR3 has 15 amino acids. V and J are TRBV3-1 (or the pseudogene TRBV3-2) and TRBJ2-7, with 10 bases fitting TRBD2. The sequence was obtained from a woman at least 80 years old with acute or convalescent COVID-19. The sequencing sample was made of peripheral blood. The CDR3 region has the DNA TGTGCCAGCAGCCATGAAGGACTAGCGGATTTCGAGCAGTACTTC. Translating gives CASSHEGLADFEQYF.